The sequence of this TCR beta chain was determined in a study of T cell responses to AZD1222 COVID-19 vaccine. Whole-study findings and limits: Once two AZD1222 doses were given, Spike-specific TCR breadth and depth went up.

On this clone: The antigen is undetermined.

The CDR3 runs 14 residues. Trimming removed 4 bases from V and 7 bases from J, with 12 bases in between. The germline V gene has CDR1 SGDLS and CDR2 YYNGEE. The data were produced by immunoSEQ multiplex PCR, yet TCRdb's version contains in-frame clones alone and is incomplete. The table includes 18,000 or so clones, nearly 90% detected once. This clonotype was obtained from an adult who received the AZD1222 COVID-19 vaccine. The sample consisted of peripheral blood, taken 28 days after the second AZD1222 dose. The rearrangement uses TRBV9 and TRBJ1-6, with D uncertain. Here the CDR3 DNA reads TGTGCCAGCAGCTACCACGTAACGAATTCACCCCTCCACTTT. Translating gives CASSYHVTNSPLHF.